These 8 T cell receptor beta chains share one sample of origin, sequenced in a study of T cell clones after liver transplantation. Assay used: immunoSEQ multiplex PCR; TCRdb lists only in-frame clones, some missing. The table records 65,000 to 85,000 clones, around 80% of them present only once. The material was CD4+ T cells from blood, obtained around 50 months after liver transplant. The origin of the receptors is a human patient who received a liver transplant. Some T cells may be supplied by the graft donor.

The CDR3 DNA is TGCGCCAGCAGCTTAGGGACAGGGGAGGGCACTGAAGCTTTCTTT. The encoded protein is CASSLGTGEGTEAFF. The chain uses TRBV5-1 and TRBJ1-1; 10 bases align to TRBD1. Germline V gene data show CDR1 as SGHRS and CDR2 as YFSETQ. The ends lost 2 bases at V and 4 bases at J; junction bases unmatched: 5. There are 15 residues in the CDR3.

A few counts support this clone. This rearrangement joins TRBV27 to TRBJ1-5; 8 bases match TRBD1. Germline V lookup: CDR1 MNHEY, CDR2 SMNVEV (reference sequence). This CDR3 is built from 17 residues. The V segment lost 2 bases and the J segment 0 bases; nucleotides outside the gene matches: 6. CDR3 loop: CASSLAGGQGSNQPQHF. The CDR3 DNA is TGTGCCAGCAGTTTAGCAGGGGGCCAGGGTAGCAATCAGCCCCAGCATTTT.

The chain recombines TRBV29-1 with TRBJ1-3, with no clear D. V lost 3 bases, J lost 4 bases, and 10 bases lay in between. This CDR3 contains 13 residues. CDR1 and CDR2 from the germline V gene are SQVTM and ANQGSEA. CDR3 sequence (DNA): TGCAGCGTTGAGCGGGATACAGGAAACACCATATATTTT. It specifies CSVERDTGNTIYF.

J is TRBJ1-2 and V is TRBV7-2, with TRBD1 as a possible D gene (5 bases). Germline assignment: CDR1 SGHTA and CDR2 FQGNSA. The germline V and J ends were trimmed by 2 bases and 6 bases, with 10 bases remaining between them. This CDR3 comprises 13 residues. CDR3 sequence (DNA): TGTGCCAGCAGCTTAACAGGCCCTCATGGCTACACCTTC. Amino acid sequence: CASSLTGPHGYTF.

V usage is TRBV11-3 and J usage is TRBJ2-1, with TRBD2 identical over 14 bases. V lost 5 bases, J lost 6 bases, and 3 bases stayed unmatched. CDR1 is SGHNT, CDR2 YENEEA, per germline. The CDR3 totals 15 residues. The CDR3 region is CASSPGLAGGNEQFF. Here the CDR3 DNA reads TGTGCCAGCAGCCCCGGACTAGCGGGGGGCAATGAGCAGTTCTTC.

The gene calls are TRBV6-1 and TRBJ1-5; no definite D call. The CDR3 has 17 amino acids. Germline CDR1 reads MNHNS; CDR2 reads SASEGT. Trimming stripped 4 bases from V and 0 bases from J, with 16 bases between. In DNA, the CDR3 is TGTGCCAGCAGTGGGGCAGATTACCTCATTAGCAATCAGCCCCAGCATTTT. This gives the protein CASSGADYLISNQPQHF.

The CDR3 here is CASSYRGLLAEAFF. CDR3 in DNA: TGTGCCAGCAGCTATCGAGGGTTGTTGGCTGAAGCTTTCTTT. The genes are TRBV7-2 and TRBJ1-1; D is ambiguous. The V gene's germline CDR1 is SGHTA and CDR2 FQGNSA. Deletions cut 4 bases from V and 6 bases from J, with 15 bases between. This CDR3 has 14 residues.

The V call is TRBV6-6, the J call TRBJ2-5; TRBD2 aligns across 9 bases. Per the germline V gene, CDR1 is MNHNY and CDR2 is SVGAGI (reference sequence). The CDR3 has 14 amino acids. With 7 bases clipped from V and 4 bases from J, the junction kept 7 bases outside the gene matches. CDR3 sequence: CASNLSGSGETQYF. The CDR3 DNA sequence: TGTGCCAGCAACCTTAGCGGGAGCGGAGAGACCCAGTACTTC.